The present T cell receptor (beta chain) was sequenced within a study of blood T cell repertoires in COVID-19. Study details: Sites across the United States, Italy and Spain contributed samples from acute and convalescent COVID-19. T cells, B-cell-depleted T cells, or PBMCs supplied cDNA or gDNA.

In the authors' methods: Reference gene primer amplification gave nucleated cell count estimates. The repertoire was sequenced with immunoSEQ multiplex PCR; TCRdb's copy has only in-frame clones and lacks some. V, J and clone size reflect that table, while D and trimming were determined from the DNA. The sample carries 70,000 to 95,000 clones, nearly 90% recorded once. Germline trimming cut 6 bases from V and 7 bases from J; bases unmatched to any gene: 13. CDR3 length: 15 residues. The germline CDR1 and CDR2 sequences are MDHEN and SYDVKM. The V gene is TRBV28, the J gene TRBJ1-2, with 8 bases identical to TRBD1. The sequenced sample consisted of peripheral blood. The source of this sequence is a man between 70 and 80 years old with acute or convalescent COVID-19. The CDR3 spells CASSSGTGLFSGYTF. The CDR3 DNA reads as TGTGCCAGCAGCTCCGGGACAGGCCTGTTTTCTGGCTACACCTTC.